This entry features one T cell receptor beta chain sequence. The record originates from a study of PD-L1 blockade in urothelial cancer. TCRdb keeps only in-frame clones here, not all; method: immunoSEQ multiplex PCR. The sample carries under 95,000 clones, over 75% recorded once. Time point of the sample: pretreatment peripheral blood. V was trimmed by 2 bases and J by 3 bases, leaving 11 bases between them. In germline, CDR1 is SGHNT, CDR2 YENEEA. The CDR3 contains 16 residues. V is TRBV11-3 and J is TRBJ2-6; possible D gene TRBD1, 6 bases. The sequences come from PBMCs, collected around atezolizumab (anti-PD-L1) treatment. The receptor comes from a man in his fifties or sixties with urothelial cancer. The CDR3 sequence is CASSLIQGYGANVLTF. The DNA of the CDR3 is TGTGCCAGCAGCTTAATACAGGGTTATGGGGCCAACGTCCTGACTTTC.